The clone carrying this T cell receptor beta chain was recorded once. Antigen specificity is unknown. Clones were sequenced by immunoSEQ multiplex PCR, and TCRdb holds only the in-frame ones, with some missing. The data show roughly 20,000 clones, roughly 82% seen once. Germline lookup yields CDR1 SGHDN and CDR2 FVKESK. With V trimmed by 6 bases and J by 4 bases, 7 bases remained unmatched. The CDR3 runs 15 residues. The data were taken from a study of T cell responses to AZD1222 COVID-19 vaccine. Looking at the study overall: Some second doses came at about 4 weeks and others at about 12 weeks; these were pooled. Study-wide results and caveats: It was only after the peak T cell response that any repertoires were sampled. The reported proportion of spike-specific TCRs targeting unmutated variant regions was nearly half. With dominance at 160-218 and 743-854, vaccine-associated CD4 TCRs spanned spike.

The TCR sequence derives from an adult in good health. This sample comprised peripheral blood, obtained on day 0 of AZD1222 vaccination. V usage is TRBV14 and J usage is TRBJ2-3, with TRBD2 identical over 10 bases. The CDR3 region is CASRPGAGGADTQYF. The DNA for the CDR3 is TGTGCCAGCAGGCCAGGAGCGGGAGGGGCAGATACGCAGTATTTT.